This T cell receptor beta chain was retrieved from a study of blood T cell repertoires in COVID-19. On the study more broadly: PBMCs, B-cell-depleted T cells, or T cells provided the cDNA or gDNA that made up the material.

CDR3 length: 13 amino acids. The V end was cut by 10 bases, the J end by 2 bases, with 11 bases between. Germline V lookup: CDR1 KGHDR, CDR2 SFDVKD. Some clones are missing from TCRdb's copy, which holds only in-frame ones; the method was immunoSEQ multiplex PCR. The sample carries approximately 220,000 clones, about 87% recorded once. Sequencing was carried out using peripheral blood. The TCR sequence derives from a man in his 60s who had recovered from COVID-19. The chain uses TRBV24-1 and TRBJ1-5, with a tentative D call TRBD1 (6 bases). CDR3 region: CATQGYGNQPQHF. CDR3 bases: TGTGCCACTCAGGGGTACGGCAATCAGCCCCAGCATTTT.